A selection of T cell receptor beta chains follows, all from one sample in a study of lymphopenia after photon versus proton radiotherapy. Clones were read by immunoSEQ multiplex PCR, and TCRdb kept only the in-frame ones, dropping some. Among 25,000 to 30,000 clones listed, over 75% were seen once. This sample comprised peripheral blood, obtained from a patient treated with photon-based radiotherapy. The receptors originated from a man in his fifties or sixties with gastric cancer. Both conserved end residues are part of each CDR3. D genes are given only for firm matches. Expanded clones get a size class; other rows say once, few or many, or leave the size out.

D gene,clone size,J gene,V gene,CDR3 protein,CDR3 DNA
.,.,TRBJ1-3,TRBV29-1,CSVEAHGGNTIYF,TGCAGCGTTGAGGCCCACGGTGGAAACACCATATATTTT
TRBD2,.,TRBJ2-5,TRBV4-1,CASSQDNAGGQETQYF,TGCGCCAGCAGCCAAGATAATGCGGGGGGACAAGAGACCCAGTACTTC
.,.,TRBJ1-2,TRBV5-8,CAPLTTRGENGYTF,TGTGCCCCACTTACGACCAGGGGAGAAAATGGCTACACCTTC
TRBD1,.,TRBJ1-1,TRBV7-3,CASSLGGTANTEAFF,TGTGCCAGCAGCCTAGGGGGGACAGCTAACACTGAAGCTTTCTTT
TRBD1,.,TRBJ2-3,TRBV30,CAWSPPTGYSDTQYF,TGTGCCTGGAGTCCACCGACAGGGTACTCAGATACGCAGTATTTT
.,.,TRBJ1-4,TRBV6-5,CASSYSGTWDEKLFF,TGTGCCAGCAGTTACTCCGGGACCTGGGATGAAAAACTGTTTTTT
TRBD1,.,TRBJ2-1,TRBV6-5,CASSTATGFAEQFF,TGTGCCAGCAGTACCGCGACAGGGTTTGCTGAGCAGTTCTTC
.,.,TRBJ1-6,TRBV19,CASSIGDYSPLHF,TGTGCCAGTAGTATAGGGGACTATTCACCCCTCCACTTT
.,.,TRBJ2-5,TRBV7-6,CASSLTDYFQETQYF,TGTGCCAGCAGCTTAACAGACTACTTCCAAGAGACCCAGTACTTC
.,.,TRBJ2-6,TRBV18,CASSPPSSGANVLTF,TGTGCCAGCTCTCCGCCTTCCTCTGGGGCCAACGTCCTGACTTTC
TRBD2,.,TRBJ2-3,TRBV29-1,CSVEDEEASGLTDTQYF,TGCAGCGTTGAAGATGAGGAGGCTAGCGGTCTCACAGATACGCAGTATTTT
.,.,TRBJ1-3,TRBV7-2,CASSPRGGRFFGNTIYF,TGTGCCAGCAGCCCAAGGGGGGGCAGATTTTTTGGAAACACCATATATTTT
TRBD2,.,TRBJ2-5,TRBV4-1,CASSPRGGTQYF,TGCGCCAGCAGCCCCCGGGGGGGGACCCAGTACTTC
.,.,TRBJ2-2,TRBV11-3,CASSLGMAGELFF,TGTGCCAGCAGCTTAGGGATGGCCGGGGAGCTGTTTTTT
.,.,TRBJ2-3,TRBV19,CASSMTVSTDTQYF,TGTGCCAGTAGTATGACGGTGAGCACAGATACGCAGTATTTT
TRBD2,.,TRBJ2-7,TRBV7-2,CASSSPGGTYEQYF,TGTGCCAGCAGCTCACCGGGGGGGACCTACGAGCAGTACTTC
TRBD1,.,TRBJ1-1,TRBV14,CASSQYRGGTEAFF,TGTGCCAGCAGCCAATACAGGGGTGGAACTGAAGCTTTCTTT
.,.,TRBJ1-5,TRBV5-1,CASSLDGGLWQPQHF,TGCGCCAGCAGCTTGGATGGGGGGCTCTGGCAGCCCCAGCATTTT
TRBD1,.,TRBJ2-3,TRBV14,CASSRRQGEDTQYF,TGTGCCAGCAGTCGTCGACAGGGTGAGGATACGCAGTATTTT
.,.,TRBJ1-2,TRBV28,CASSLIRAGSYYGYTF,TGTGCCAGCAGTTTAATTAGGGCAGGGAGCTACTATGGCTACACCTTC
.,.,TRBJ2-2,TRBV7-3,CASSLTLGSFTGELFF,TGTGCCAGCAGCTTAACGCTGGGCAGCTTTACCGGGGAGCTGTTTTTT
.,.,TRBJ2-2,TRBV6-1,CASSEGPPGELFF,TGTGCCAGCAGTGAAGGGCCCCCCGGGGAGCTGTTTTTT
.,.,TRBJ1-1,TRBV10-3,CAILGEGAITEAFF,TGTGCCATCTTAGGTGAGGGCGCGATAACTGAAGCTTTCTTT
TRBD1,.,TRBJ1-1,TRBV30,CAWSGTVNTEAFF,TGTGCCTGGAGCGGGACAGTGAACACTGAAGCTTTCTTT
TRBD1,.,TRBJ2-3,TRBV5-6,CASTTGGGTDTQYF,TGTGCCAGCACCACAGGGGGCGGAACAGATACGCAGTATTTT
.,.,TRBJ2-5,TRBV10-3,CAISDLPQETQYF,TGTGCCATCAGTGATTTGCCGCAAGAGACCCAGTACTTC
TRBD2,.,TRBJ2-1,TRBV5-8,CASSIAGGRSYNEQFF,TGTGCCAGCAGCATAGCGGGGGGGCGGTCCTACAATGAGCAGTTCTTC
TRBD1,.,TRBJ1-4,TRBV30,CAWSQRTGGIEKLFF,TGTGCCTGGAGTCAACGGACAGGGGGGATCGAAAAACTGTTTTTT
.,.,TRBJ2-5,TRBV27,CASSLTGRETQYF,TGTGCCAGCAGTCTGACAGGGAGGGAGACCCAGTACTTC
.,.,TRBJ2-3,TRBV7-8,CASSPPRSDTQYF,TGTGCCAGCAGCCCTCCGCGTTCAGATACGCAGTATTTT
.,.,TRBJ1-2,TRBV15,CATSRDREPYGYTF,TGTGCCACCAGCAGAGATAGGGAGCCTTATGGCTACACCTTC
.,.,TRBJ2-2,TRBV5-1,CASSLQVQGIPGELFF,TGCGCCAGCAGCTTGCAGGTTCAGGGGATCCCCGGGGAGCTGTTTTTT
TRBD1,.,TRBJ1-5,TRBV5-4,CASSRDRGVNQPQHF,TGTGCCAGCAGCCGCGACAGGGGAGTCAATCAGCCCCAGCATTTT
.,.,TRBJ2-1,TRBV19,CASSIGGVNNEQFF,TGTGCCAGTAGTATAGGCGGGGTAAACAATGAGCAGTTCTTC
TRBD1,few,TRBJ2-4,TRBV6-5,CASSYTGTGGKNIQYF,TGTGCCAGCAGTTACACCGGGACAGGGGGCAAAAACATTCAGTACTTC
.,.,TRBJ2-3,TRBV6-5,CASSSSPGLTDTQYF,TGTGCCAGCAGTTCCTCTCCGGGTCTCACAGATACGCAGTATTTT
.,.,TRBJ2-5,TRBV15,CATSPGVETQYF,TGTGCCACCAGCCCCGGGGTCGAGACCCAGTACTTC
TRBD2,.,TRBJ2-2,TRBV15,CATRARGLAGGPSTGELFF,TGTGCCACCAGAGCTAGGGGACTAGCGGGGGGGCCAAGCACCGGGGAGCTGTTTTTT
.,once,TRBJ1-1,TRBV6-1,CASSEQGPTEAFF,TGTGCCAGCAGTGAACAGGGTCCCACTGAAGCTTTCTTT
.,.,TRBJ1-2,TRBV10-3,CAISNTLVYGYTF,TGTGCCATCAGTAATACACTCGTCTATGGCTACACCTTC
TRBD2,once,TRBJ2-1,TRBV7-6,CASSSRSGGYNEQFF,TGTGCCAGCAGCTCCCGGAGCGGGGGTTACAATGAGCAGTTCTTC
TRBD1,few,TRBJ2-6,TRBV14,CASSSRSRGLAGANVLTF,TGTGCCAGCAGCTCCCGAAGCAGGGGGCTAGCTGGGGCCAACGTCCTGACTTTC
.,.,TRBJ2-2,TRBV7-6,CASSQAVGESAGELFF,TGTGCCAGCAGCCAGGCTGTAGGGGAATCGGCCGGGGAGCTGTTTTTT
TRBD2,.,TRBJ2-4,TRBV11-2,CASSGPLAGAPIAKNIQYF,TGTGCCAGCAGCGGGCCACTAGCGGGGGCCCCGATAGCCAAAAACATTCAGTACTTC
.,.,TRBJ1-2,TRBV2,CASSVRPVYGYTF,TGTGCCAGCAGTGTAAGGCCGGTCTATGGCTACACCTTC
.,few,TRBJ1-5,TRBV10-2,CASSQWGSNQPQHF,TGCGCCAGCTCCCAGTGGGGGAGCAATCAGCCCCAGCATTTT
.,.,TRBJ2-1,TRBV7-9,CASRKVGDSYNEQFF,TGTGCCAGCAGAAAGGTCGGGGACTCCTACAATGAGCAGTTCTTC
TRBD1,.,TRBJ2-7,TRBV5-1,CASSGTGTGDYEQYF,TGCGCCAGCAGCGGGACCGGGACAGGGGACTACGAGCAGTACTTC
TRBD1,.,TRBJ1-5,TRBV4-1,CASSQTGSVGPQHF,TGCGCCAGCAGCCAGACAGGGTCGGTAGGGCCCCAGCATTTT
.,.,TRBJ1-2,TRBV10-3,CAISDYGRDGYTF,TGTGCCATCAGTGATTACGGACGGGATGGCTACACCTTC
.,.,TRBJ2-6,TRBV7-3,CASSLQGYGANVLTF,TGTGCCAGCAGCTTGCAGGGTTACGGGGCCAACGTCCTGACTTTC